One and the same sample provided the 25 T cell receptor beta chains below, sequenced in a study of cytomegalovirus exposure and HLA in healthy donors. PCR employed 60 Vbeta and 13 Jbeta primers. Sequencing was performed with immunoSEQ multiplex PCR; in TCRdb, only in-frame clones are kept and a portion is missing. The data contain approximately 160,000 clones, 80% to 90% of them singletons. Sequencing was carried out using PBMCs. These receptors originate from a woman in her late teens or twenties in good health and CMV-seronegative.

The DNA of the CDR3 is TGTGCCAGCAGTGAGGGACTAGCGGCGGGGGGTACGCAGTATTTT. This gives the protein CASSEGLAAGGTQYF. The chain joins TRBV6-1 to TRBJ2-3; 11 bases are a match to TRBD2. This CDR3 has 15 residues. V shed 3 bases and J 8 bases; nucleotides not matched to a gene: 7. Germline V lookup: CDR1 MNHNS, CDR2 SASEGT.

The chain links TRBV9 to TRBJ2-7; TRBD1 matches 10 bases. The CDR3 sequence is 13 residues long. V was clipped by 2 bases and J by 6 bases; unmatched bases: 2. CDR1 is SGDLS, CDR2 YYNGEE, per germline. The CDR3 DNA reads TGTGCCAGCAGCGTGGACAGGGGGACCGAGCAGTACTTC. Its protein product is CASSVDRGTEQYF.

The chain couples TRBV5-1 to TRBJ2-5; 12 bases are a match to TRBD1. J lost 4 bases, V lost 0 bases, and 7 bases had no gene match. CDR1 SGHRS and CDR2 YFSETQ come from the germline V gene. There are 17 residues in the CDR3. The CDR3 DNA sequence: TGCGCCAGCAGCTTGGCCGGGACAGGGGGCTTTTCAGAGACCCAGTACTTC. Translating gives CASSLAGTGGFSETQYF.

This chain joins TRBV4-1 and TRBJ1-5; the D gene is possibly TRBD1 (5 bases). The CDR3 sequence is 17 residues long. V gave up 1 base and J gave up 2 bases, with 15 bases separating them. From germline, CDR1 is MGHRA and CDR2 YSYEKL. The CDR3 coding sequence is TGCGCCAGCAGCCAAGGACGGGGGAAAGGGGGCAATCAGCCCCAGCATTTT. Residues: CASSQGRGKGGNQPQHF.

This clone was picked up a small number of times. The CDR3 DNA is TGTGCCAGCTCACAAGCAGGGGCGAACTACGAGCAGTACTTC. Translation gives CASSQAGANYEQYF. V gene TRBV18 combines with J gene TRBJ2-7; the D gene is possibly TRBD1 (6 bases). Germline V gene sequence: CDR1 KGHSH, CDR2 LQKENI. There are 14 residues in the CDR3. Trimming pared 4 bases from V and 3 bases from J, leaving 13 bases between.

The gene calls are TRBV9 and TRBJ2-3, with 8 bases that match TRBD2. The germline CDR1 and CDR2 sequences are SGDLS and YYNGEE. The CDR3 sequence is 15 residues long. Unmatched junction bases numbered 8, after V lost 7 bases and J lost 1 base. The CDR3 region has the DNA TGTGCCAGCTCCAGAACTAGCGGAGGCACAGATACGCAGTATTTT. Its translation is CASSRTSGGTDTQYF.

This chain joins TRBV9 and TRBJ2-3; D is possibly TRBD2 (7 bases). Germline assignment: CDR1 SGDLS and CDR2 YYNGEE. V lost 0 bases to trimming and J lost 2 bases, with 22 bases between them. CDR3 length: 19 amino acids. CDR3 amino acids: CASSVDWVGGAQVTDTQYF. In DNA form, the CDR3 reads TGTGCCAGCAGCGTAGATTGGGTTGGGGGGGCCCAAGTCACAGATACGCAGTATTTT.

This clone was seen only once. The chain carries TRBV2 and TRBJ2-5; 13 bases fit TRBD2. Trimming at V came to 4 bases and at J to 5 bases, leaving 10 bases not matched to a gene. The CDR3 length is 17 residues. Germline-derived CDR1 and CDR2 are SNHLY and FYNNEI. The CDR3 spells CASSGEGLAGIGETQYF. In DNA, the CDR3 is TGTGCCAGCAGTGGGGAGGGACTAGCGGGAATCGGGGAGACCCAGTACTTC.

The V gene is TRBV10-3, the J gene TRBJ2-7, with TRBD1 identical over 10 bases. The CDR3 length is 15 residues. The germline V gene has CDR1 ENHRY and CDR2 SYGVKD. Germline trimming cut 4 bases from V and 3 bases from J; bases unmatched to any gene: 6. The CDR3 DNA reads TGTGCCATCAGTGGCCCGGGACAGGGGCTCTACGAGCAGTACTTC. It codes for CAISGPGQGLYEQYF.

V and J are TRBV7-6 and TRBJ1-4; 7 positions match TRBD1. The J segment lost 4 bases and the V segment lost 5 bases, leaving 10 bases of the junction unmatched. The CDR3 runs to 16 residues. CDR1 and CDR2 (germline): SGHVS, FNYEAQ. The CDR3 DNA reads TGTGCCAGCAGCGAAAATCCGGGACAGATTAATGAAAAACTGTTTTTT. Translating gives CASSENPGQINEKLFF. Complete variable domain (other parts from reference TRBV7-6 and TRBJ1-4): GAGVSQSPRYKVTKRGQDVALRCDPISGHVSLYWYRQALGQGPEFLTYFNYEAQQDKSGLPNDRFSAERPEGSISTLTIQRTEQRDSAMYRCASSENPGQINEKLFFGSGTQLSVL.

The chain has TRBV28 and TRBJ2-1; D gene ambiguous. The CDR3 is made up of 17 amino acids. Germline V gives CDR1 MDHEN, CDR2 SYDVKM. The V and J ends lost 5 bases and 12 bases respectively, with 29 bases between them. The DNA of the CDR3 is TGTGCCAGCAGTCCACCCCCGTCGACGGGTTTACGGGTAGTGCAGTTCTTC. Translated: CASSPPPSTGLRVVQFF.

This chain links TRBV28 with TRBJ2-7; D call uncertain. CDR1 and CDR2 from the germline V gene are MDHEN and SYDVKM. There are 13 residues in the CDR3. V lost 5 bases, J lost 1 base, and 9 bases lay in between. DNA for the CDR3: TGTGCCAGCAGTCTCACAGCATCCTACGAGCAGTACTTC. This translates into CASSLTASYEQYF.

The rearrangement uses TRBV6-1 and TRBJ2-7, with TRBD2 matching 13 bases. The ends lost 6 bases at V and 2 bases at J; junction bases unmatched: 4. Per germline, CDR1 MNHNS and CDR2 SASEGT. This CDR3 spans 15 amino acids. The chain's CDR3 is CASSLGLAGAYEQYF. CDR3 nucleotides: TGTGCCAGCAGCCTAGGACTAGCGGGAGCCTACGAGCAGTACTTC.

The gene calls are TRBV7-2 and TRBJ2-7, with D possibly TRBD1 on 6 matching bases. With 5 bases removed from V and 0 bases from J, the gap between germline ends came to 14 bases. The CDR3 length is 15 residues. The V gene's germline CDR1 is SGHTA and CDR2 FQGNSA. CDR3 DNA: TGTGCCAGCAGCCCCCGTTCGACAGGCTCCTACGAGCAGTACTTC. This codes for CASSPRSTGSYEQYF.

The rearrangement links TRBV5-4 to TRBJ2-7; D is undetermined. Trimming stripped 3 bases from V and 1 base from J, with 11 bases between. CDR1 SGHNT and CDR2 YYREEE come from the germline V gene (reference sequence). The CDR3 runs 14 residues. The CDR3 coding sequence is TGTGCCAGCAGCTCCCGCTACGTTTCCTACGAGCAGTACTTC. This codes for CASSSRYVSYEQYF.

The gene calls are TRBV29-1 and TRBJ2-7; 11 bases are shared with TRBD2. The CDR3 is 14 amino acids. CDR1 and CDR2 from the germline V gene are SQVTM and ANQGSEA. V shed 4 bases and J 6 bases; nucleotides not matched to a gene: 8. The CDR3 spells CSVAPQLAGGEQYF. DNA for the CDR3: TGCAGCGTTGCGCCTCAGCTAGCGGGAGGCGAGCAGTACTTC.

DNA for the CDR3: TGCGCCAGCAGCCAAGCGCACACCTCCTACGAGCAGTACTTC. It translates to CASSQAHTSYEQYF. V is TRBV4-1 and J is TRBJ2-7; unclear D gene. Germline values: CDR1 MGHRA, CDR2 YSYEKL. V was pared by 1 base and J by 0 bases, with 7 bases between. This CDR3 has 14 residues.

The genes are TRBV7-9 and TRBJ1-1; possibly TRBD1 for D (5 bases). Per the germline V gene, CDR1 is SEHNR and CDR2 is FQNEAQ (reference sequence). The CDR3 contains 15 residues. V lost 2 bases and J lost 3, with 13 bases in between. For the CDR3, the DNA is TGTGCCAGCAGCTTACTTGGGGGGGGGTACACTGAAGCTTTCTTT. Amino acids: CASSLLGGGYTEAFF.

This clone was seen just once. At one boundary the junction diverges from the germline segment, which might be a read error. V gene TRBV28 combines with J gene TRBJ2-2; the match to TRBD2 covers 11 bases. Germline lookup yields CDR1 MDHEN and CDR2 SYDVKM. The CDR3 is made up of 13 amino acids. Here the CDR3 reads CASELAGAGEPFF. For the CDR3, the DNA is TGTGCCAGTGAACTAGCGGGAGCCGGGGAGCCGTTTTTT.

The V gene is TRBV5-1, the J gene TRBJ2-2, with 8 bases lining up with TRBD1. The CDR3 spans 21 residues. Losses at the gene ends were 0 bases for V and 6 bases for J; bases not matched to a gene: 22. Germline V gene lookup returns CDR1 SGHRS and CDR2 YFSETQ. CDR3 sequence: CASSLEGGRGLMTGSSGELFF. As DNA, the CDR3 is TGCGCCAGCAGCTTGGAGGGCGGCAGGGGGCTAATGACGGGATCATCCGGGGAGCTGTTTTTT.

The chain has TRBV11-2 and TRBJ2-5; 7 nucleotides align to TRBD2. Per germline, CDR1 SGHAT and CDR2 FQNNGV. J gave up 5 bases and V 2 bases, and 8 bases lay outside the gene matches. The CDR3 is made up of 15 amino acids. DNA of the CDR3: TGTGCCAGCAGCTTAAAAACTAGCGAGGTGGAGACCCAGTACTTC. Its translation is CASSLKTSEVETQYF. Based on the CDR3 plus reference TRBV11-2 and TRBJ2-5, the full variable domain is EAGVAQSPRYKIIEKRQSVAFWCNPISGHATLYWYQQILGQGPKLLIQFQNNGVVDDSQLPKDRFSAERLKGVDSTLKIQPAKLEDSAVYLCASSLKTSEVETQYFGPGTRLLVL.

This sequence joins TRBV6-5 and TRBJ2-2; D unresolved. The CDR3 totals 14 residues. Germline V lookup: CDR1 MNHEY, CDR2 SVGAGI. The V end lost 6 bases, the J end lost 1 base, and 9 bases lay between the germline ends. The CDR3 region has the DNA TGTGCCAGCAGAACAGCTCTGAACACCGGGGAGCTGTTTTTT. This sequence encodes CASRTALNTGELFF.

The chain is built from TRBV7-9 and TRBJ2-3; D call uncertain. V lost 2 bases, J lost 5 bases, and 5 bases lay in between. Germline CDR1 and CDR2: SEHNR and FQNEAQ (reference sequence). CDR3 size: 12 residues. As DNA, the CDR3 is TGTGCCAGCAGCTTAATCGGAGATACGCAGTATTTT. Translating gives CASSLIGDTQYF.

With respect to this clone: Other DNA sequences in this specimen translate into the identical CDR3. This chain links TRBV4-1 with TRBJ1-3; D remains unclear. The V gene lost 1 base and the J gene lost 1 base, with 5 bases spanning the gap. This CDR3 is 14 amino acids long. Germline CDR1 reads MGHRA; CDR2 reads YSYEKL. CDR3 in DNA: TGCGCCAGCAGCCAAGCGGGGTCTGGAAACACCATATATTTT. Translated, it gives CASSQAGSGNTIYF.

The V gene is TRBV19, the J gene TRBJ2-7; tentative D call: TRBD1 (7 bases). Between the trimmed V and J ends, which lost 5 bases and 6 bases, there was a span of 26 bases. Per germline, CDR1 LNHDA and CDR2 SQIVND (reference sequence). The CDR3 length is 17 residues. CDR3 DNA sequence: TGTGCCAGTAGTCCCTGGAGGGGGCGGGATGGGGGAGGCGAGCAGTACTTC. This codes for CASSPWRGRDGGGEQYF.